This T cell receptor beta chain was identified in a study of shared clonotypes between healthy human individuals. Overall study: For every donor, three CD4 naive, three CD4 memory, two CD8 naive and one CD8 memory plates were used. Points from the study as a whole: Limitation of the genetic and exposure-history diversity represented came from the few donors.

Worth noting for this clone: Its antigen is unidentified.

Trimming removed 1 base from V and 5 bases from J, with 9 bases in between. Germline CDR1 is SGHTA and CDR2 is FQGNSA. The CDR3 sequence is 14 residues long. At deep level, the assay was performed. Sorted-subset replicate PCRs used about 200 ng of genomic DNA. This amount corresponded to 30,000 to 35,000 T cell genomes. Only in-frame clones appear in the TCRdb table, and some are missing; sequencing was by immunoSEQ multiplex PCR. The sample has roughly 2.4 million clones; approximately 95% are singletons. V usage is TRBV7-2 and J usage is TRBJ1-3; no definite D call. The sequence was obtained from a man aged 18 to 35 in good health. The sample taken for sequencing was naive CD4+ T cells sorted from blood. Noted subset: CD45RA+ positively selected. In nucleotides, the CDR3 is TGTGCCAGCAGCTTAGGCCCACTCAGAAACACCATATATTTT. It codes for CASSLGPLRNTIYF. The variable domain in full, completed from reference TRBV7-2 and TRBJ1-3, reads GAGVSQSPSNKVTEKGKDVELRCDPISGHTALYWYRQSLGQGLEFLIYFQGNSAPDKSGLPSDRFSAERTGGSVSTLTIQRTQQEDSAVYLCASSLGPLRNTIYFGEGSWLTVV.